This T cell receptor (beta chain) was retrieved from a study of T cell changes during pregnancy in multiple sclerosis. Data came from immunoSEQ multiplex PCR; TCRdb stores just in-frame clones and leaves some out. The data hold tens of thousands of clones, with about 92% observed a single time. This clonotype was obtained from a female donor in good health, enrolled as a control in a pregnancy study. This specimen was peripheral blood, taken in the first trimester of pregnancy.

The CDR3 nucleotides read TGTGCCAGCAGCATCGCGACTAGCGGGGGCACAGATACGCAGTATTTT. Its protein product is CASSIATSGGTDTQYF. The rearrangement links TRBV7-9 to TRBJ2-3, with 11 positions matching TRBD2. From germline, CDR1 is SEHNR and CDR2 FQNEAQ (reference sequence). The CDR3 contains 16 residues. Germline trimming cut 5 bases from V and 1 base from J; bases unmatched to any gene: 5.